This T cell receptor beta chain is from a study of CD8+ T cells in alopecia areata (dated by TCRdb to the late 2010s). Broadly, across the study: The treated patients took part in an open-label pilot trial in which moderate-to-severe alopecia areata was treated with oral tofacitinib at 5 to 10 mg twice daily. Tofacitinib was given for 6 to 18 months, followed by 6 months of follow-up off drug to assess delayed response and recurrence. Disease severity in treated patients was measured with the SALT score, which quantifies the percentage of affected scalp surface area. In both human patients and the C3H/HeJ mouse model, the study applied high-throughput TCRbeta sequencing to look at T cell clonal expansion in alopecia areata. Scalp tissue and sorted CD4+ and CD8+ peripheral blood T cells from patchy and totalis/universalis alopecia areata patients and from healthy controls were covered by human TCRbeta sequencing. Biopsies were taken from tofacitinib-treated patients at baseline and at 4 and 24 weeks of treatment, and a later scalp biopsy was taken in several of the tofacitinib-treated patients. Clonality in the scalp was compared among normal scalp (n=4), patchy alopecia areata scalp (n=8), and alopecia totalis/universalis scalp (n=8). RNA was obtained with the PAXgene miRNA kit for fixed scalp, the miRNeasy kit for PBMCs, and the RNeasy kit for mouse skin. TCRbeta CDR3 regions were amplified by immunoSEQ multiplex PCR with 35 Vbeta forward and 13 Jbeta reverse primers.

The CDR3 contains 15 residues, cysteine and phenylalanine counted. Only the CDR3 part of the read is kept: 45 bases, read in frame from the first base. Sequences MNHEY (CDR1) and SVGAGI (CDR2) are obtained from the germline V gene. The V and J ends are trimmed by 0 bases and 3 bases, leaving 12 bases between them. This clone came up once. Its target antigen remains unknown. No base qualities exist here, and no much larger clone lies one base off it. What the study reported, not specific to this receptor: During tofacitinib treatment, many expanded lesional clones stuck around in both scalp and blood, and this persistence may partly explain why relapse happens after treatment is stopped. Unlike mouse skin, which is dominated by gammadelta T cells, normal human skin has resident alphabeta T cells that are also sequenced, and this complicates analysis of the scalp TCR repertoire. Compared with mice, TCR sequences shared between patients were less clear, possibly partly because of HLA diversity across the patient population. Compared with normal scalp, lesional scalp, particularly in alopecia totalis/universalis, had higher clonality and more expanded CD8+ clones, which suggests antigenic drive. Tofacitinib significantly decreased scalp clonality and the number of expanded CD8+ clones among the top 100 scalp clones. Because the treated cohort was small and had just a single nonresponder, larger studies are needed to establish links between baseline CD8+ expansion and response.

The protocol used for the library was the immunoSEQ multiplex PCR assay. RNA was extracted from all samples and reverse transcribed into cDNA as template for TCR sequencing. SuperScript III was used for first-strand cDNA synthesis, primed with a 2:1 mix of oligo-dT and random hexamers. A synthetic immune receptor repertoire was used to assess amplification bias, and residual bias was removed computationally. In the source study's methods: Raw reads were preprocessed to remove errors, and CDR3 was defined according to IMGT conventions as the region from the conserved cysteine to phenylalanine. Clonality was computed by normalizing Shannon entropy by log2 of the number of productive unique TCRs and subtracting the result from 1. Whether each scalp clone was CD4 or CD8 was inferred by checking scalp TCRbeta sequences against the CD4 and CD8 repertoires from sorted blood. TCRdb limited this immuneACCESS table to in-frame rearrangements with V and J called. A share of clones is missing; checked studies link under half to unresolved V genes, and the rest is unexplained. V and J calls and clone size follow that table, whereas D and trimming were derived from the DNA. The table for this sample lists 93,000 or so clones; 70% to 90% of them were counted only once. The ten top clones hold over 8.5% of the sample.

The sample's treatment or condition label, in plain terms: oral pan-JAK inhibitor, 5-10 mg twice daily. From alopecia areata patients, peripheral blood was collected along with lesional scalp punch biopsies. PBMCs were isolated by density centrifugation and stained for CD3, CD4 and CD8, after which CD4+ and CD8+ T cells were sorted on a FACSAria. Rearrangement joined TRBV6-5 to TRBJ2-7; a tentative D call is TRBD1 (6 bases match). Sample: CD8+ T cells sorted from blood, taken between weeks 30 and 35, from a patient treated with tofacitinib. This sequence originates from a human donor with alopecia areata. The base sequence is TGTGCCAGCAGTTACTCGACGACAGGACGCTACGAGCAGTACTTC. Its translation is CASSYSTTGRYEQYF.